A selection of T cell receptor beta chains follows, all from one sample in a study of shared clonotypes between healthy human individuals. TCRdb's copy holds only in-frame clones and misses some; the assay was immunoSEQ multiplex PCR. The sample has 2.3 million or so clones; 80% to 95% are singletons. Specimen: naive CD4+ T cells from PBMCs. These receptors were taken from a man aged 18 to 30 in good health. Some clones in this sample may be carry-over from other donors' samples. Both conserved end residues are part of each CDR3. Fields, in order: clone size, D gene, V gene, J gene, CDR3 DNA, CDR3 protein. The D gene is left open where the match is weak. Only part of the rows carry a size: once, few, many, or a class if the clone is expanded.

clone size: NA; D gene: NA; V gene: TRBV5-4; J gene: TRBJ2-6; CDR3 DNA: TGTGCCAGCAGCCGGAGATCGGAGGCAGCTGGGGCCAACGTCCTGACTTTC; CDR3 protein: CASSRRSEAAGANVLTF
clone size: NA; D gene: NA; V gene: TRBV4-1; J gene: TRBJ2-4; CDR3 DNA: TGCGCCAGCAGCCAAGTGTTTCAAGGGGCAGTGGGGAAAAACATTCAGTACTTC; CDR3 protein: CASSQVFQGAVGKNIQYF
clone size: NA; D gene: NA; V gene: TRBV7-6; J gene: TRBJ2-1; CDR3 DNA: TGTGCCAGCAGCTCCGACACAGTAGGTGAGCAGTTCTTC; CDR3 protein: CASSSDTVGEQFF
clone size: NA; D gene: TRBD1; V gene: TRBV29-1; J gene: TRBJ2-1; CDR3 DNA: TGCAGCGCCTGCCGGGACAGGGTCTACAATGAGCAGTTCTTC; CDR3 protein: CSACRDRVYNEQFF
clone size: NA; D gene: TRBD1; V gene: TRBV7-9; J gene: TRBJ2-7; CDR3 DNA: TGTGCCAGCAGCTACCAAGGTCCAGGGGGTCCTGACGAGCAGTACTTC; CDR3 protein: CASSYQGPGGPDEQYF
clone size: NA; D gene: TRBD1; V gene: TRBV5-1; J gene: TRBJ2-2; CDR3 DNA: TGCGCCAGCAGCATCGGGACAGTCGGGGAGCTGTTTTTT; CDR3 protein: CASSIGTVGELFF
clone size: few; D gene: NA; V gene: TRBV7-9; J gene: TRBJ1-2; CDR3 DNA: TGTGCCAGCAGCTTAGTCAGGGAAGATGGCTACACCTTC; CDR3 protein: CASSLVREDGYTF
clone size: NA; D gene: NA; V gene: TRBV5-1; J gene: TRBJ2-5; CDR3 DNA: TGCGCCAGCAGCTTGGTTGTGGATCCGGTAGAGACCCAGTACTTC; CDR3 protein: CASSLVVDPVETQYF
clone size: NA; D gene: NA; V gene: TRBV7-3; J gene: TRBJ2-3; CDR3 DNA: TGTGCCAGCAGCCTAGGTGGGTCTGGCACAGATACGCAGTATTTT; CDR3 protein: CASSLGGSGTDTQYF
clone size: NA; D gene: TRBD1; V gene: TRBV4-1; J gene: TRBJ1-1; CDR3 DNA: TGCGCCAGCAGCCAATCCCCACCCCGGGACAGGGGAAGGACTGAAGCTTTCTTT; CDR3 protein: CASSQSPPRDRGRTEAFF
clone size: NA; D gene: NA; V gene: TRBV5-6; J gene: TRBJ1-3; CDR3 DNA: TGTGCCAGCAGCTTGGAACCTGGTGGAAACACCATATATTTT; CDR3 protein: CASSLEPGGNTIYF
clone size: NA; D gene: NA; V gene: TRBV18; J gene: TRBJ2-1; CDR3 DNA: TGTGCCAGCTCAGGAGGGCGCCTTGACGCTGAGCAGTTCTTC; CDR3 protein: CASSGGRLDAEQFF
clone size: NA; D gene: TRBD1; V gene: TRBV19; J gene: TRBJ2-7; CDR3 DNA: TGTGCCAGTAGTATAAACAGGGGAGCCTACGAGCAGTACTTC; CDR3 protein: CASSINRGAYEQYF
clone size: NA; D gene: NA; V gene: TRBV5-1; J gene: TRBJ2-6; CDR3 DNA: TGCGCCAGCAGAGGGACTGGGGCCAACGTCCTGACTTTC; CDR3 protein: CASRGTGANVLTF
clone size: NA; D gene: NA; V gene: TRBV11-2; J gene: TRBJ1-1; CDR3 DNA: TGTGCCAGCAGCGGTATGGGCACTGAAGCTTTCTTT; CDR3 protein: CASSGMGTEAFF
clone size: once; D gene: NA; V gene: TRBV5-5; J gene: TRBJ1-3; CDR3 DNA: TGTGCCAGCAGCTTGGTATGGGATACCATATATTTT; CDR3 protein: CASSLVWDTIYF
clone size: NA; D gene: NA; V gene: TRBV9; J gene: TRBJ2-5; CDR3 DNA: TGTGCCAGCAGCCGACCTGGGGAGGTCCAAGAGACCCAGTACTTC; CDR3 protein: CASSRPGEVQETQYF
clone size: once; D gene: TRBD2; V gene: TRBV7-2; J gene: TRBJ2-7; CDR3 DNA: TGTGCCAGCAGCTTTGGAGCGGGGATCTACGAGCAGTACTTC; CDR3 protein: CASSFGAGIYEQYF
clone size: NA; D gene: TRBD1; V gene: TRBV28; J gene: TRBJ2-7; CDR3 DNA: TGTGCCAGCAGTTTAAGCTGGACAGGGAGCTACGAGCAGTACTTC; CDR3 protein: CASSLSWTGSYEQYF
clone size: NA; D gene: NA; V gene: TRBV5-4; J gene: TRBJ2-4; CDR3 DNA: TGTGCCAGCAGCTTGGTAGGGGAGACGGACATTCAGTACTTC; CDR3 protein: CASSLVGETDIQYF
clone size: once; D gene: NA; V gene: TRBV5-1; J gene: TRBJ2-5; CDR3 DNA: TGCGCCAGCAGCTTGGGAGTCGGGGAGACCCAGTACTTC; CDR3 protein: CASSLGVGETQYF
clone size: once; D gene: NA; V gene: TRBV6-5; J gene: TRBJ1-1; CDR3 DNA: TGTGCCAGCAGTTACTCGGGGCAGAGAGAAGCTTTCTTT; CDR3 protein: CASSYSGQREAFF